What follows are 7 T cell receptor beta chains derived from one specimen sequenced in a study of cytomegalovirus exposure and HLA in healthy donors. Clones were sequenced by immunoSEQ multiplex PCR, and TCRdb holds only the in-frame ones, with some missing. The sample includes approximately 140,000 clones, 88% seen only once; the top ten take 7.9%. The sequenced sample consisted of PBMCs. Receptors originate from a woman aged 18-30 years in good health and CMV-seropositive.

The rearrangement links TRBV2 to TRBJ2-1, with 8 bases matching TRBD2. J was trimmed by 5 bases and V by 3 bases; bases with no gene match: 6. The CDR3 consists of 15 residues. Germline V gives CDR1 SNHLY, CDR2 FYNNEI. The CDR3 coding sequence is TGTGCCAGCAGTGACTCCGGGGGGGCCCACAATGAGCAGTTCTTC. Its protein product is CASSDSGGAHNEQFF.

The gene calls are TRBV5-5 and TRBJ1-1; D not certain. V dropped 0 bases and J dropped 0 bases, with 6 bases sitting between them. Germline V gene data show CDR1 as SGHKS and CDR2 as YYEKEE (reference sequence). This CDR3 is 14 amino acids long. In DNA, the CDR3 is TGTGCCAGCAGCTTGGATTTCATGAACACTGAAGCTTTCTTT. This encodes CASSLDFMNTEAFF.

The V call is TRBV4-3, the J call TRBJ1-1; D is undetermined. Per the germline V gene, CDR1 is LGHNA and CDR2 is YSLEER. The CDR3 length is 15 residues. V lost 1 base to trimming and J lost 4 bases, with 13 bases between them. This chain's CDR3 is CASSQVGRGSTEAFF. CDR3 in DNA: TGCGCCAGCAGCCAAGTTGGGCGGGGAAGCACTGAAGCTTTCTTT.

The chain is built from TRBV19 and TRBJ2-7, with a possible D match to TRBD1 (5 bases). This CDR3 is built from 14 residues. CDR1 is LNHDA and CDR2 is SQIVND in the germline V gene (reference sequence). Trimming left V 3 bases short and J 1 base short, with 10 bases between. The CDR3 is CASSIGRQSYEQYF. The CDR3 DNA follows: TGTGCCAGTAGTATCGGCAGACAGTCCTACGAGCAGTACTTC.

This sequence joins TRBV11-2 and TRBJ1-1; possibly TRBD1 for D (5 bases). Germline V gives CDR1 SGHAT, CDR2 FQNNGV. V was cut by 1 base and J by 7 bases, with 10 bases left in between. This CDR3 has 13 residues. The CDR3 region has the DNA TGTGCCAGCAGCTTAGTGGGGCCCGATGAAGCTTTCTTT. It encodes CASSLVGPDEAFF.

The chain recombines TRBV19 with TRBJ1-1; TRBD1 agrees at 7 bases. Germline-derived CDR1 and CDR2 are LNHDA and SQIVND (reference sequence). V lost 3 bases to trimming and J lost 1 base; unmatched junction nucleotides: 5. This CDR3 region has 15 residues. As DNA, the CDR3 is TGTGCCAGTAGTATCACAGGGGTACAGAACACTGAAGCTTTCTTT. Protein product: CASSITGVQNTEAFF.

The V and J genes are TRBV9 and TRBJ2-2; no reliable D call. Germline CDR1 SGDLS, CDR2 YYNGEE. The V end was cut by 0 bases, the J end by 3 bases, with 6 bases between. The CDR3 extends over 14 amino acids. The CDR3 nucleotides read TGTGCCAGCAGCGTAGACAGCTACACCGGGGAGCTGTTTTTT. It yields the protein CASSVDSYTGELFF. Full variable domain (missing parts from reference TRBV9 and TRBJ2-2): DSGVTQTPKHLITATGQRVTLRCSPRSGDLSVYWYQQSLDQGLQFLIQYYNGEERAKGNILERFSAQQFPDLHSELNLSSLELGDSALYFCASSVDSYTGELFFGEGSRLTVL.